This T cell receptor beta chain emerged from a study of T cell repertoires in cytomegalovirus infection. Germline trimming cut 4 bases from V and 6 bases from J; bases unmatched to any gene: 14. CDR1 is ENHRY, CDR2 SYGVKD, per germline. This CDR3 contains 16 residues. TCRdb re-derived calls from the reads in MiXCR, one entry per CDR3 protein. This sample yields around 350,000 distinct CDR3 sequences, of which 15% to 20% are seen a single time; 7.5% to 9% belongs to the top ten. The V call is TRBV10-3, the J call TRBJ2-7, with 8 positions matching TRBD1. The receptor comes from a human donor in good health (CMV status not recorded). Some clones in this sample may be carry-over from other donors' samples. The sequenced sample was PBMCs. The CDR3 DNA is TGTGCCATCAGTGGGGGACAGGTCATTTTCCCACCCGAGCAGTACTTC. It is translated as CAISGGQVIFPPEQYF.